This is a list of T cell receptor beta chains from one sample in a study of T-cell reconstitution after alpha-beta-depleted transplantation in children. TCRdb reprocessed the PCR reads via MiXCR and lists one record per CDR3 protein. The table has approximately 270,000 distinct CDR3 sequences, roughly 25% seen once; the top ten hold 4.5% to 5.5%. Sequencing used PBMCs, mostly from graft donor cells, obtained 360 days after TCRalphabeta/CD19-depleted stem cell transplant. These receptors were taken from a female patient between 2 and 15 years old who had a stem cell transplant for congenital amegakaryocytic thrombocytopenia, so the T cells may come from the graft donor. Both conserved end residues are part of each CDR3. D genes are given only for firm matches. Part of the rows lack a size; the others show once, few, many or a class for expanded clones.

j_call,clone_size,d_call,v_call,cdr3_aa,cdr3_nt
TRBJ1-4,NA,NA,TRBV10-3,CAISGSREGSHEKLFF,TGTGCCATCAGTGGATCCCGGGAGGGAAGTCATGAAAAACTGTTTTTT
TRBJ2-2,NA,NA,TRBV7-2,CASSTDSYLTGELFF,TGTGCCAGCAGCACTGACAGCTACCTCACCGGGGAGCTGTTTTTT
TRBJ1-1,few,TRBD1,TRBV29-1,CSVSGGPTEAFF,TGCAGCGTTTCAGGGGGGCCGACGGAAGCTTTCTTT
TRBJ2-1,NA,TRBD2,TRBV10-3,CAIRTLAGGPVESSYNEQFF,TGTGCCATCAGGACGTTAGCGGGAGGGCCGGTGGAAAGTTCATACAATGAGCAGTTCTTC
TRBJ2-2,NA,TRBD1,TRBV12-3/TRBV12-4,CASSQDRGRRTGELFF,TGTGCCAGCAGCCAGGACAGGGGGCGCCGGACCGGGGAGCTGTTTTTT
TRBJ2-1,NA,NA,TRBV7-2,CASSKTRRNEQFF,TGTGCCAGCAGCAAGACTAGGAGGAATGAGCAGTTCTTC
TRBJ2-2,NA,NA,TRBV3-1,CASSSRAGELFF,TGTGCCAGCAGTAGCCGGGCCGGGGAGCTGTTTTTT
TRBJ2-1,NA,TRBD1,TRBV11-3,CASSLDLSTGARNEQFF,TGTGCCAGCAGCTTAGATCTGTCGACAGGGGCGCGCAATGAGCAGTTCTTC
TRBJ1-2,NA,NA,TRBV28,CASSFGTQPYGYTF,TGTGCCAGCAGTTTCGGGACACAGCCCTATGGCTACACCTTC
TRBJ2-6,few,NA,TRBV28,CASSLGRHSGANVLTF,TGTGCCAGCAGTTTGGGGAGGCACTCTGGGGCCAACGTCCTGACTTTC
TRBJ2-1,NA,NA,TRBV9,CASSVGVSYEQFF,TGTGCCAGCAGCGTAGGAGTGTCGTATGAGCAGTTCTTC
TRBJ2-2,NA,TRBD1,TRBV28,CASTEDPPTGVVASELFF,TGTGCCAGCACCGAAGACCCCCCGACAGGGGTTGTGGCAAGCGAGCTGTTTTTT
TRBJ2-1,NA,NA,TRBV11-2,CASSLYERLEQFF,TGTGCCAGCAGCTTATATGAGCGATTAGAGCAGTTCTTC
TRBJ2-3,few,NA,TRBV12-3/TRBV12-4,CASTLRLVGTDTQYF,TGTGCCAGCACCCTGAGACTAGTAGGGACAGATACGCAGTATTTT
TRBJ2-5,NA,TRBD2,TRBV3-1,CASSWTSGDQETQYF,TGTGCCAGCAGCTGGACTAGCGGGGACCAAGAGACCCAGTACTTC
TRBJ2-1,NA,TRBD2,TRBV4-2,CASSPGLAGGHAPYNEQFF,TGTGCCAGCAGCCCCGGACTAGCGGGAGGGCACGCCCCCTACAATGAGCAGTTCTTC
TRBJ2-3,NA,NA,TRBV11-2,CASSRHGGKEDTQYF,TGTGCCAGCAGCCGGCATGGGGGGAAGGAGGATACGCAGTATTTT
TRBJ2-5,few,TRBD2,TRBV4-2,CASSPTSGGETQYF,TGTGCCAGCAGCCCTACTAGCGGGGGGGAGACCCAGTACTTC
TRBJ2-1,NA,NA,TRBV29-1,CSVEASAPTTYNEQFF,TGCAGCGTTGAAGCTAGCGCACCGACTACTTACAATGAGCAGTTCTTC
TRBJ1-5,NA,NA,TRBV4-3,CASSQGRSGLGNSNQPQHF,TGCGCCAGCAGCCAAGGACGATCAGGGTTGGGGAATAGCAATCAGCCCCAGCATTTT
TRBJ2-3,NA,TRBD2,TRBV6-1,CASSPSGSGPTDTQYF,TGTGCCAGCAGCCCTAGCGGGAGCGGTCCCACAGATACGCAGTATTTT
TRBJ2-3,few,NA,TRBV3-1,CASSPSRDLSFSTDTQYF,TGTGCCAGCAGCCCCTCCCGGGACTTATCCTTTAGCACAGATACGCAGTATTTT
TRBJ2-7,few,TRBD2,TRBV6-1,CASGRGLALNYEQYF,TGTGCCAGCGGCCGGGGACTAGCGCTAAACTACGAGCAGTACTTC
TRBJ1-5,NA,NA,TRBV27,CASSLSPGTPYQPQHF,TGTGCCAGCAGTTTATCCCCCGGGACACCATATCAGCCCCAGCATTTT
TRBJ1-6,NA,TRBD1,TRBV4-3,CASSRWDRSYNSPLHF,TGCGCCAGCAGCCGATGGGACAGGTCCTATAATTCACCCCTCCACTTT
TRBJ1-5,few,NA,TRBV20-1,CSASPMDISQPQHF,TGCAGTGCTAGCCCAATGGACATTTCTCAGCCCCAGCATTTT
TRBJ2-7,NA,NA,TRBV6-5,CASSYFGLGGLFEQYF,TGTGCCAGCAGTTACTTCGGACTAGGGGGGCTTTTTGAGCAGTACTTC
TRBJ1-6,NA,NA,TRBV5-1,CASSLAAGGDSPLHF,TGCGCCAGCAGCTTGGCCGCGGGCGGGGATTCACCCCTCCACTTT
TRBJ2-5,few,TRBD1,TRBV25-1,CASSELRTGIGETQYF,TGTGCCAGCAGTGAATTACGGACAGGGATTGGGGAGACCCAGTACTTC
TRBJ2-6,NA,TRBD2,TRBV4-1,CASSQKVYLPGTRAGANVLTF,TGCGCCAGCAGCCAAAAAGTTTATTTACCCGGGACTAGGGCTGGGGCCAACGTCCTGACTTTC
TRBJ2-1,NA,NA,TRBV5-4,CASSSLTGNEQFF,TGTGCCAGCAGCTCATTAACAGGGAATGAGCAGTTCTTC
TRBJ2-1,NA,NA,TRBV7-3,CASSLFPNEQFF,TGTGCCAGCAGCTTATTTCCCAATGAGCAGTTCTTC
TRBJ2-2,few,NA,TRBV2,CASSDSSGVTGELFF,TGTGCCAGCAGTGATTCCTCGGGGGTAACCGGGGAGCTGTTTTTT
TRBJ2-5,NA,NA,TRBV14,CASSRTGRDPVPAQETQYF,TGTGCCAGCAGCCGAACCGGCCGGGACCCCGTTCCCGCCCAAGAGACCCAGTACTTC
TRBJ1-5,NA,NA,TRBV10-3,CAISESLRGSGGQPQHF,TGTGCCATCAGTGAGTCGCTAAGGGGGTCTGGGGGTCAGCCCCAGCATTTT
TRBJ1-2,once,NA,TRBV6-5,CASRRTNYGYTF,TGTGCCAGCAGGCGGACCAACTATGGCTACACCTTC
TRBJ1-3,few,NA,TRBV4-3,CASSQDAGGRGNTIYF,TGCGCCAGCAGCCAAGATGCGGGGGGCCGTGGAAACACCATATATTTT
TRBJ2-7,NA,NA,TRBV7-2,CASSLDREANEQYF,TGTGCCAGCAGCTTAGATAGGGAAGCGAACGAGCAGTACTTC
TRBJ2-5,NA,TRBD2,TRBV28,CASSGLSSGGAKETQYF,TGTGCCAGCAGTGGCCTCTCTAGCGGGGGGGCCAAAGAGACCCAGTACTTC
TRBJ2-1,few,TRBD2,TRBV12-3/TRBV12-4,CASSLGLAGANNEQFF,TGTGCCAGCAGCCTCGGACTAGCGGGGGCCAACAATGAGCAGTTCTTC
TRBJ2-1,NA,NA,TRBV10-2,CASSISYEQFF,TGCGCCAGCAGTATAAGTTATGAGCAGTTCTTC
TRBJ1-5,NA,NA,TRBV6-1,CASNEVGRAQHF,TGTGCCAGCAATGAGGTGGGGAGGGCCCAGCATTTT